This T cell receptor beta chain comes out of a study of CD8+CD57+ T cells in acquired aplastic anemia. Turning to the study itself: The mean DNA yield obtained from sorted CD4+ and CD8+ cells came to roughly 3 ug. Healthy donor sequencing depth: around 9.9 million CD4+, some 12 million CD8+ reads.

Remarks on this clonotype: Its specificity is unknown.

The study profiled TCR beta VDJ and CDR3 using genomic DNA as template. Each CDR3 protein is one row after TCRdb ran MiXCR on the reads. The sample contains 400,000 to 450,000 distinct CDR3 sequences, around 68% of which appear only once. Points from the study as a whole: Patients showed no significant difference from controls in CD8+ Simpson's diversity. The same twenty-nine CD8+ CDR3 sequences occurred in patients and in controls.

With 0 bases removed from V and 6 bases from J, the gap between germline ends came to 9 bases. The CDR3 loop spans 14 amino acids. The germline V gene has CDR1 SGHAT and CDR2 FQNNGV. The receptor was isolated from a human donor in good health, serving as a control. Sequencing input: sorted CD4+, CD8+, or CD8+CD57+ T cells (not recorded which) from PBMCs. The rearrangement links TRBV11-2 to TRBJ1-5; the D gene is possibly TRBD1 (5 bases). The CDR3 DNA reads as TGTGCCAGCAGCTTAGATCGAAGGGGTCAGCCCCAGCATTTT. It specifies CASSLDRRGQPQHF.